This T cell receptor beta chain was recorded in a study of shared clonotypes between healthy human individuals. Study-level information: Researchers assigned three CD4 naive, three CD4 memory, two CD8 naive and one CD8 memory plate to each donor.

This CDR3 is built from 15 residues. V lost 4 bases to trimming and J lost 6 bases; unmatched junction nucleotides: 5. CDR1 is SGHRS and CDR2 is YFSETQ in the germline V gene. The method was immunoSEQ multiplex PCR; TCRdb's version includes in-frame clones alone and lacks a portion of them. This table has about 1 million clones, about 76% appearing once. Sequenced: memory CD4+ T cells sorted from blood. Subset: CD45RA-negative fraction. V is TRBV5-1 and J is TRBJ2-1; TRBD2 agrees at 12 bases. The TCR originated in a man younger than 35 in good health. As DNA, the CDR3 is TGCGCCAGCAGCCTCACTAGCGGGAGGACCAATGAGCAGTTCTTC. Translation: CASSLTSGRTNEQFF.